What follows are 16 T cell receptor beta chains derived from one specimen sequenced in a study of prognosis after radiotherapy for stage I lung cancer. The study amplified the TCR beta CDR3 region from genomic DNA. This amplification was carried out by two rounds of multiplex PCR. First-round PCR, the initial amplification, used primers specific to each TRBV and TRBJ gene. TCRdb called the multiplex PCR reads again in MiXCR, with one record for every CDR3 protein. The sample holds over 45,000 distinct CDR3 sequences, about a quarter seen once. Sequencing was performed on PBMCs, taken before or after stereotactic body radiation therapy (not recorded which). The receptors come from a donor over 45 with non-small cell lung cancer.

Details on this clonotype: A clone one base away is much larger, so this may be a read error. V is TRBV20-1 and J is TRBJ2-6, with D perhaps TRBD1 (6 bases). The CDR3 consists of 14 residues. Germline loops: CDR1 DFQATT, CDR2 SNEGSKA (reference sequence). V shed 6 bases and J shed 9 bases, with 18 bases lying between them. The CDR3 sequence: CSAPPLTGNNVLTF. CDR3 DNA: TGCAGTGCACCTCCCCTAACAGGGAACAACGTCCTGACTTTC.

Ten or more counts support this clonotype. The chain carries TRBV19 and TRBJ2-3; D might be TRBD1 (6 bases). V gave up 9 bases and J gave up 1 base, with 17 bases separating them. The V gene's germline CDR1 is LNHDA and CDR2 SQIVND (reference sequence). The CDR3 length is 15 residues. CDR3 in DNA: TGTGCCAGCAGGAACAGGGCGGGTGGCACAGATACGCAGTATTTT. This sequence encodes CASRNRAGGTDTQYF.

This chain joins TRBV19 and TRBJ2-5, with 11 bases that match TRBD2. The trim removed 4 bases at V and 5 bases at J, leaving 9 bases unmatched. Germline-derived CDR1 and CDR2 are LNHDA and SQIVND (reference sequence). The CDR3 spans 16 residues. The CDR3, as DNA: TGTGCCAGTAGTAGGACTAGCGGGTGGGCCTGGGAGACCCAGTACTTC. It specifies CASSRTSGWAWETQYF.

This clonotype was seen repeatedly, ten times or more. The chain uses TRBV6-1 and TRBJ2-5; either TRBD1 or TRBD2 may supply D (6 bases each). V gave up 5 bases and J gave up 5 bases, with 18 bases separating them. The CDR3 is 15 amino acids. Germline CDR1 reads MNHNS; CDR2 reads SASEGT. The chain's CDR3 is CASSNEGGARETQYF. The CDR3 nucleotides read TGTGCCAGCAGTAATGAGGGGGGTGCACGGGAGACCCAGTACTTC.

The chain recombines TRBV5-4 with TRBJ2-7, with 13 bases that match TRBD2. With 0 bases clipped from V and 2 bases from J, the junction kept 5 bases outside the gene matches. This CDR3 comprises 17 residues. Looked up from germline, CDR1 is SGHNT and CDR2 is YYREEE (reference sequence). CDR3 in amino acids: CASSLATSGGNTYEQYF. For the CDR3, the DNA is TGTGCCAGCAGCTTGGCGACTAGCGGGGGGAATACCTACGAGCAGTACTTC.

A word on this clonotype: A read error is the likely source, as a far larger clone sits one nucleotide away. This chain links TRBV6-1 with TRBJ2-7; D might be TRBD2 (6 bases). Trimming removed 5 bases at V and 5 bases at J, with 19 bases between. Germline V gives CDR1 MNHNS, CDR2 SASEGT. This CDR3 spans 15 amino acids. The CDR3 DNA is TGTGCCAGCAGTTACGGGGGACTTGGGATCAACGAGCAGTACTTC. Its translation: CASSYGGLGINEQYF.

With respect to this clonotype: This sequence may be a read error, since a much larger clone differs from it by one base. V usage is TRBV12-3 or TRBV12-4 and J usage is TRBJ2-3, with 9 bases that match TRBD2. CDR3 length equals 16 residues. The CDR3 is CASSLASGGSIDTQYF. CDR3 DNA: TGTGCCAGCAGTTTAGCTAGCGGGGGAAGCATAGATACGCAGTATTTT.

This clonotype was counted at least ten times. This sequence joins TRBV20-1 and TRBJ2-5; 11 bases line up with TRBD2. Per germline, CDR1 DFQATT and CDR2 SNEGSKA (reference sequence). V trimming: 3 bases; J trimming: 5 bases; junction bases outside the gene matches: 8. CDR3 size: 15 residues. As DNA, the CDR3 is TGCAGTGCTAGGGATAGTAGCGGGGGGGCGGAGACCCAGTACTTC. Its translation: CSARDSSGGAETQYF.

This clonotype was counted ten times or more. This rearrangement joins TRBV11-2 to TRBJ2-2; D might be TRBD1 (5 bases). This CDR3 contains 16 residues. From germline, CDR1 is SGHAT and CDR2 FQNNGV. V lost 1 base, J lost 2 bases, and 11 bases lay in between. The CDR3: CASSLAAGFNTGELFF. The CDR3 DNA reads TGTGCCAGCAGCTTAGCGGCAGGGTTTAACACCGGGGAGCTGTTTTTT.

This clonotype was recorded many times. The chain joins TRBV19 to TRBJ2-7; D unresolved. CDR3 size: 12 residues. Trimming cost V 8 bases and J 0 bases, with 8 bases left between them. Looked up from germline, CDR1 is LNHDA and CDR2 is SQIVND (reference sequence). CDR3 amino acids: CASSRDSYEQYF. CDR3 bases: TGTGCCAGTTCAAGAGACTCCTACGAGCAGTACTTC.

This clonotype came up many times. The CDR3 sequence is CASSQEKANQPQHF. The CDR3 DNA is TGTGCCAGCAGCCAAGAAAAGGCTAATCAGCCCCAGCATTTT. This chain uses TRBV4-2 with TRBJ1-5; no reliable D call. Trimming left V 0 bases short and J 4 bases short, with 7 bases between. CDR3 length equals 14 residues. Germline CDR1 reads LGHNA; CDR2 reads YNFKEQ.

This clonotype was seen at least ten times. This chain links TRBV6-1 with TRBJ2-7, with TRBD1 matching 8 bases. The V gene end was trimmed by 6 bases and the J gene end by 0 bases; junction bases not matched to a gene: 10. This CDR3 is 16 amino acids long. Germline CDR1 MNHNS, CDR2 SASEGT. CDR3 in DNA: TGTGCCAGCAGCCCTACCGGACAGGGTATCTCCTACGAGCAGTACTTC. As protein: CASSPTGQGISYEQYF.

With regard to this clonotype: A far larger clone is just one base off, so this is likely a read error. The V call is TRBV6-4, the J call TRBJ2-3, with D perhaps matching TRBD1 or TRBD2 (6 bases each). Germline V gene data show CDR1 as MRHNA and CDR2 as SNTAGT. Trimming cost V 6 bases and J 2 bases, with 12 bases left between them. There are 14 residues in the CDR3. The CDR3 protein is CASRSSGATDTQYF. Written as DNA, the CDR3 is TGTGCCAGCAGAAGCTCGGGGGCCACAGATACGCAGTATTTT.

The count of this clonotype is one. This chain joins TRBV12-3 or TRBV12-4 and TRBJ1-5; D remains ambiguous. The CDR3 has 15 residues. Trimming removed 2 bases from V and 14 bases from J, with 22 bases in between. CDR3 residues: CASSLNDPWGQTKHF. For the CDR3, the DNA is TGTGCCAGCAGTTTAAACGACCCATGGGGTCAGACCAAGCATTTT.

This clonotype was seen at least ten times. This chain joins TRBV20-1 and TRBJ1-6; D is unresolved. The ends were cut back, 6 bases at V and 3 bases at J, with 12 bases in the middle. The V gene's germline CDR1 is DFQATT and CDR2 SNEGSKA (reference sequence). CDR3 size: 14 residues. CDR3 region: CSASIGNYNSPLHF. DNA of the CDR3: TGCAGTGCCTCCATAGGAAACTATAATTCACCCCTCCACTTT.

Ten or more counts support this clonotype. The chain uses TRBV7-2 and TRBJ2-3; D is unclear. Germline lookup yields CDR1 SGHTA and CDR2 FQGNSA. The CDR3 has 12 amino acids. Trimming took off 2 bases at V and 4 bases at J, with 4 bases between the two ends. This CDR3 reads CASSLKADTQYF. The CDR3 nucleotides read TGTGCCAGCAGCTTAAAGGCAGATACGCAGTATTTT.